The 27 T cell receptor beta chains listed next were all sequenced from one sample in a study of radiation and T cells in renal cell carcinoma. Repertoires were generated with immunoSEQ multiplex PCR, while TCRdb's copy carries only in-frame clones and drops some. The data show 70,000 to 100,000 clones, about four fifths seen once. The time point: baseline pretreatment blood. This sample's treatment: 15 Gy SBRT to primary tumor, nephrectomy 4 weeks later. The sample consisted of blood, taken from a patient whose treatment included radiotherapy and nephrectomy. The source of these receptors is a man aged 60-69 years with renal cell carcinoma.

The V and J genes are TRBV6-1 and TRBJ2-7; D might be TRBD1 (5 bases). The V and J ends lost 7 bases and 2 bases respectively, with 9 bases between them. CDR3 length: 12 amino acids. The germline V gene has CDR1 MNHNS and CDR2 SASEGT. The CDR3 sequence: CASKWGPYEQYF. The CDR3 DNA is TGTGCCAGCAAGTGGGGCCCCTACGAGCAGTACTTC.

The chain joins TRBV5-1 to TRBJ2-5, with 8 bases identical to TRBD1. V trimming: 5 bases; J trimming: 7 bases; junction bases outside the gene matches: 13. The CDR3 totals 15 residues. Germline V lookup: CDR1 SGHRS, CDR2 YFSETQ. The CDR3 loop is CASRPGQDSRGTQYF. In DNA, the CDR3 is TGCGCCAGCAGACCGGGACAGGACTCTCGGGGGACCCAGTACTTC.

This sequence joins TRBV15 and TRBJ1-5, with D possibly TRBD1 on 5 matching bases. With 1 base removed from V and 6 bases from J, the gap between germline ends came to 13 bases. This CDR3 has 15 residues. Germline V gene data show CDR1 as LNHNV and CDR2 as YYDKDF (reference sequence). CDR3: CATSRAGGLPQPQHF. In nucleotides, the CDR3 is TGTGCCACCAGCAGAGCGGGGGGACTCCCTCAGCCCCAGCATTTT.

The CDR3 DNA reads as TGTGCCAGCAGCTCCGCACCCTCGACAGGGTATTCGTACGAGCAGTACTTC. Its translation: CASSSAPSTGYSYEQYF. J is TRBJ2-7 and V is TRBV11-2; 7 bases align to TRBD1. This CDR3 spans 17 amino acids. V lost 4 bases to trimming and J lost 4 bases; unmatched junction nucleotides: 16. Germline V lookup: CDR1 SGHAT, CDR2 FQNNGV.

V and J are TRBV6-4 and TRBJ2-6, with TRBD1 identical over 8 bases. Germline V gene sequence: CDR1 MRHNA, CDR2 SNTAGT. The CDR3 runs 17 residues. J was trimmed by 0 bases and V by 6 bases; bases with no gene match: 7. The CDR3 reads CASRSGQAISGANVLTF. The CDR3 nucleotides read TGTGCCAGCAGATCGGGACAGGCGATCTCTGGGGCCAACGTCCTGACTTTC.

CDR3 amino acids: CASSPPGQAYEQYF. In DNA, the CDR3 is TGTGCCAGCTCACCACCGGGACAAGCCTACGAGCAGTACTTC. The chain couples TRBV18 to TRBJ2-7; tentative D call: TRBD1 (6 bases). Looked up from germline, CDR1 is KGHSH and CDR2 is LQKENI. The CDR3 spans 14 residues. V gave up 0 bases and J gave up 2 bases, with 8 bases separating them.

This clone occurred a few times. V and J are TRBV6-5 and TRBJ2-3; D not certain. The V end was cut by 4 bases, the J end by 2 bases, with 16 bases between. The germline V gene has CDR1 MNHEY and CDR2 SVGAGI. This CDR3 comprises 16 residues. CDR3 bases: TGTGCCAGCAGTTTAACCCCCAATTCCCTCACAGATACGCAGTATTTT. Translation: CASSLTPNSLTDTQYF.

This clone was counted between two and nine times. The V and J genes are TRBV6-1 and TRBJ2-1, with 9 bases matching TRBD2. V shed 4 bases and J 4 bases; nucleotides not matched to a gene: 5. CDR3 size: 15 residues. Germline V gene lookup returns CDR1 MNHNS and CDR2 SASEGT. This chain's CDR3 is CASSVSTSGYNEQFF. Here the CDR3 DNA reads TGTGCCAGCAGTGTATCGACTAGCGGATACAATGAGCAGTTCTTC.

This chain joins TRBV28 and TRBJ2-7; D is undetermined. V lost 5 bases to trimming and J lost 3 bases, with 17 bases between them. The germline V gene encodes CDR1 MDHEN and CDR2 SYDVKM. CDR3 length: 15 amino acids. CDR3 in amino acids: CASSGGQVVLYEQYF. CDR3 DNA: TGTGCCAGCAGTGGTGGGCAGGTCGTTCTCTACGAGCAGTACTTC.

The chain joins TRBV5-1 to TRBJ2-3; D not certain. Germline V lookup: CDR1 SGHRS, CDR2 YFSETQ. This CDR3 spans 14 amino acids. Deletions cut 7 bases from V and 3 bases from J, with 15 bases between. The CDR3 sequence is CASFISPQTDTQYF. In DNA form, the CDR3 reads TGCGCCAGCTTTATTTCGCCGCAGACAGATACGCAGTATTTT.

The chain links TRBV7-6 to TRBJ2-7, with 8 bases identical to TRBD2. Germline CDR1 SGHVS, CDR2 FNYEAQ. The CDR3 loop spans 16 amino acids. With 3 bases clipped from V and 2 bases from J, the junction kept 9 bases outside the gene matches. The CDR3 sequence: CASSLMGGRSTYEQYF. The CDR3 DNA reads TGTGCCAGCAGCTTGATGGGCGGGAGGTCGACCTACGAGCAGTACTTC.

The genes are TRBV7-2 and TRBJ2-7; D tentatively reads TRBD1 or TRBD2 (5 bases each). V was cut by 1 base and J by 7 bases, with 17 bases left in between. CDR1 SGHTA and CDR2 FQGNSA come from the germline V gene. The CDR3 totals 15 residues. CDR3 sequence (DNA): TGTGCCAGCAGCTTAGTATTCCAGGGAGTAGGGGAGCAGTACTTC. It codes for CASSLVFQGVGEQYF.

V usage is TRBV5-1 and J usage is TRBJ2-3; 9 bases are shared with TRBD2. CDR1 is SGHRS, CDR2 YFSETQ, per germline. This CDR3 contains 19 residues. The V gene end was trimmed by 3 bases and the J gene end by 1 base; junction bases not matched to a gene: 15. The CDR3 DNA sequence: TGCGCCAGCAGCTACGCTCCGGGACAGCGGGGGGCGGGCACAGATACGCAGTATTTT. As protein: CASSYAPGQRGAGTDTQYF.

The J gene is TRBJ2-1, the V gene TRBV5-5; TRBD2 is a possible D gene (6 bases). CDR3 size: 17 residues. The V and J ends lost 0 bases and 0 bases respectively, with 13 bases between them. The germline gives CDR1 SGHKS, CDR2 YYEKEE (reference sequence). The CDR3 loop reads CASSLGAGGSSYNEQFF. As DNA, the CDR3 is TGTGCCAGCAGCTTGGGGGCCGGAGGGAGCTCCTACAATGAGCAGTTCTTC.

The chain combines TRBV7-9 with TRBJ2-7, with a tentative D call TRBD2 (6 bases). The CDR3 length is 13 residues. Trimming stripped 0 bases from V and 5 bases from J, with 8 bases between. Germline V CDR1 and CDR2: SEHNR, FQNEAQ (reference sequence). The CDR3 protein is CASSLAGSNEQYF. CDR3 nucleotides: TGTGCCAGCAGCTTAGCCGGGAGTAACGAGCAGTACTTC.

CDR3 sequence reads: CASSRDAVGTTSNQPQHF. In DNA form, the CDR3 reads TGCGCCAGCAGCCGTGACGCGGTGGGCACCACAAGCAATCAGCCCCAGCATTTT. This chain connects TRBV5-1 to TRBJ1-5; no reliable D call. V dropped 4 bases and J dropped 1 base, with 21 bases sitting between them. This CDR3 has 18 amino acids. CDR1 is SGHRS, CDR2 YFSETQ, per germline.

The chain couples TRBV19 to TRBJ1-2; unclear D gene. CDR1 and CDR2 (germline): LNHDA, SQIVND (reference sequence). The V end was cut by 7 bases, the J end by 6 bases, with 9 bases between. This CDR3 spans 11 amino acids. The CDR3 DNA reads TGTGCCAGTACTTTTAAGAATGGCTACACCTTC. Translated: CASTFKNGYTF.

The chain joins TRBV25-1 to TRBJ2-7, with D unresolved. Trimming pared 4 bases from V and 3 bases from J, leaving 10 bases between. Germline-derived CDR1 and CDR2 are MGHDK and SYGVNS. The CDR3 contains 13 residues. The DNA of the CDR3 is TGTGCCAGCAGTGCTGGGTTAGACTACGAGCAGTACTTC. Amino acid sequence: CASSAGLDYEQYF.

The gene calls are TRBV5-1 and TRBJ2-5, with 16 bases matching TRBD2. This CDR3 has 18 residues. V lost 4 bases to trimming and J lost 7 bases; unmatched junction nucleotides: 13. Per germline, CDR1 SGHRS and CDR2 YFSETQ. CDR3 sequence (DNA): TGCGCCAGCAGCAGAACCGGGACTAGCGGGAGGGCCTCGGGGACCCAGTACTTC. Its protein product is CASSRTGTSGRASGTQYF.

This clone turned up a few times. The V and J genes are TRBV5-1 and TRBJ1-1; 7 bases fit TRBD1. The CDR3 has 18 residues. Germline V gene sequence: CDR1 SGHRS, CDR2 YFSETQ. Trimming took 4 bases from V and 6 from J; bases not matched to a gene: 21. The CDR3: CASSPAGQTDWRAAEAFF. In nucleotides, the CDR3 is TGCGCCAGCAGCCCGGCGGGACAGACCGATTGGAGAGCGGCTGAAGCTTTCTTT.

The V call is TRBV5-6, the J call TRBJ2-6, with D tentatively TRBD1 (6 bases). In germline, CDR1 is SGHDT, CDR2 YYEEEE. There are 16 residues in the CDR3. Trimming stripped 4 bases from V and 1 base from J, with 12 bases between. The CDR3 sequence is CASSRRGVSGANVLTF. The CDR3 DNA sequence: TGTGCCAGCAGCCGCAGGGGTGTGTCTGGGGCCAACGTCCTGACTTTC.

The chain combines TRBV5-5 with TRBJ2-7; D may match TRBD1 or TRBD2 (5 bases each). The CDR3 contains 14 residues. Germline V gives CDR1 SGHKS, CDR2 YYEKEE (reference sequence). V lost 0 bases and J 2 bases, leaving 9 bases between the germline ends. CDR3 residues: CASSLARDPYEQYF. In nucleotides, the CDR3 is TGTGCCAGCAGCTTGGCCAGGGACCCCTACGAGCAGTACTTC. The full variable domain, its missing parts supplied by reference TRBV5-5 and TRBJ2-7, is DAGVTQSPTHLIKTRGQQVTLRCSPISGHKSVSWYQQVLGQGPQFIFQYYEKEERGRGNFPDRFSARQFPNYSSELNVNALLLGDSALYLCASSLARDPYEQYFGPGTRLTVT.

Only a few counts were recorded for this clone. CDR3 loop: CASRGGRPYSYEQYF. CDR3 nucleotide sequence: TGTGCCAGCCGCGGCGGGAGGCCGTACTCCTACGAGCAGTACTTC. The gene calls are TRBV6-5 and TRBJ2-7, with 8 bases aligning to TRBD2. Per germline, CDR1 MNHEY and CDR2 SVGAGI. After removal of 8 bases from V and 0 bases from J, the junction contained 9 bases not matched to a gene. The CDR3 has 15 residues.

As regards this clone: Given the absence of the conserved phenylalanine or tryptophan at the CDR3 end, a read error is likely. No DNA is shown, since the ends of the CDR3 on it are uncertain; the CDR3 is the one TCRdb lists. V is TRBV1 and J is TRBJ2-7; the D call in the table, TRBD2, was not verified against the DNA. TRBV1 is described as a pseudogene. With termini counted, the CDR3 has 12 amino acids. The CDR3 loop reads CTSSQGTSGNPT.

This chain joins TRBV5-1 and TRBJ2-2, with unresolved D. Germline V CDR1 and CDR2: SGHRS, YFSETQ. Trimming left V 0 bases short and J 1 base short, with 4 bases between. The length of the CDR3 is 14 residues. This CDR3 reads CASSLDRNTGELFF. CDR3 nucleotide sequence: TGCGCCAGCAGCTTGGACAGGAACACCGGGGAGCTGTTTTTT.

CDR3 bases: TGTGCCAGCACGCGGGGGAACACCGGGGAGCTGTTTTTT. It encodes CASTRGNTGELFF. The chain has TRBV2 and TRBJ2-2; D is perhaps TRBD2 (6 bases). The V and J ends lost 7 bases and 1 base respectively, with 7 bases between them. Germline V gene data show CDR1 as SNHLY and CDR2 as FYNNEI. The CDR3 runs to 13 residues.

The chain has TRBV19 and TRBJ2-7; D may be TRBD2 (5 bases). Germline V CDR1 and CDR2: LNHDA, SQIVND (reference sequence). The CDR3 consists of 14 residues. V lost 2 bases, J lost 2 bases, and 10 bases lay in between. CDR3 nucleotide sequence: TGTGCCAGTAGTATATCGGCCGGGGCCTACGAGCAGTACTTC. Translating it yields CASSISAGAYEQYF.